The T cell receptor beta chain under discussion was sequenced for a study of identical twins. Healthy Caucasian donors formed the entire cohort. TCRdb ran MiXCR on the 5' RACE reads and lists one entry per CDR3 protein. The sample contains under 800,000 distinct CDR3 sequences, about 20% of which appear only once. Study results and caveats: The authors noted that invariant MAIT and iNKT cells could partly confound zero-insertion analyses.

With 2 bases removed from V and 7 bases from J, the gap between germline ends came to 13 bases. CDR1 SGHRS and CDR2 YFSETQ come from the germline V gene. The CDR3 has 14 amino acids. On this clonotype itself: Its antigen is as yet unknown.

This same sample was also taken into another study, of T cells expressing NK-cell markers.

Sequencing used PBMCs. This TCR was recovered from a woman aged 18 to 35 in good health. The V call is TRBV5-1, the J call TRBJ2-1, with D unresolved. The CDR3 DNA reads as TGCGCCAGCAGCTTTATTCCGGGTCCAAATGAGCAGTTCTTC. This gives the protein CASSFIPGPNEQFF.